The 21 T cell receptor beta chains below were found in one sample sequenced in a study of blood T cell repertoires in COVID-19. Clones were read by immunoSEQ multiplex PCR, and TCRdb kept only the in-frame ones, dropping some. The repertoire holds some 130,000 clones, with approximately 78% as singletons. The sequencing sample was made of PBMCs or T cells enriched from blood (not recorded which). These receptors all stem from a woman aged 45-60 years who had recovered from COVID-19.

This clone has more than one count but fewer than ten. The chain carries TRBV6-5 and TRBJ1-1; D gene ambiguous. V lost 0 bases and J lost 6, with 11 bases in between. Germline CDR1 reads MNHEY; CDR2 reads SVGAGI. The CDR3 runs to 14 residues. The CDR3 sequence is CASSYSRRIAEAFF. CDR3 in DNA: TGTGCCAGCAGTTACTCGCGCAGGATCGCTGAAGCTTTCTTT.

The chain joins TRBV4-1 to TRBJ1-5; D remains ambiguous. CDR1 is MGHRA and CDR2 is YSYEKL in the germline V gene. Trimming removed 4 bases at V and 4 bases at J, with 14 bases between. The length of the CDR3 is 15 residues. CDR3 sequence: CASSPRLGPNQPQHF. In nucleotides, the CDR3 is TGCGCCAGCAGCCCCCGGCTGGGCCCAAATCAGCCCCAGCATTTT.

The chain couples TRBV20-1 to TRBJ2-5; TRBD1 matches 7 bases. Germline V gene data show CDR1 as DFQATT and CDR2 as SNEGSKA (reference sequence). The CDR3 runs 15 residues. The J segment lost 0 bases and the V segment lost 3 bases, leaving 7 bases of the junction unmatched. CDR3 amino acids: CSASTGAQYQETQYF. The CDR3, as DNA: TGCAGTGCTAGTACAGGGGCCCAGTACCAAGAGACCCAGTACTTC.

There are a few counts of this clone. The genes are TRBV14 and TRBJ2-5; TRBD1 aligns across 10 bases. V shed 4 bases and J 2 bases; nucleotides not matched to a gene: 7. The CDR3 consists of 16 residues. From germline, CDR1 is SGHDN and CDR2 FVKESK. DNA for the CDR3: TGTGCCAGCAGCCTACCCGGGACAGGGGAACAAGAGACCCAGTACTTC. Amino acid sequence: CASSLPGTGEQETQYF. Using reference TRBV14 and TRBJ2-5 for the parts outside the CDR3, the full variable domain is EAGVTQFPSHSVIEKGQTVTLRCDPISGHDNLYWYRRVMGKEIKFLLHFVKESKQDESGMPNNRFLAERTGGTYSTLKVQPAELEDSGVYFCASSLPGTGEQETQYFGPGTRLLVL.

This sequence joins TRBV1 and TRBJ1-5; the table calls TRBD1, which could not be checked here. TRBV1 is classified as a pseudogene. CDR3 length: 16 residues. CDR3 nucleotides: TGCACCAGCAGCCAACTCGAAAGGGGGTCCAATCAGCCCCAGCATTTT. Translation gives CTSSQLERGSNQPQHF.

This clone was seen a single time. The chain combines TRBV15 with TRBJ1-1; maybe TRBD1 (5 bases). Germline CDR1 LNHNV, CDR2 YYDKDF (reference sequence). The CDR3 extends over 15 amino acids. V was cut by 1 base and J by 0 bases, with 9 bases left in between. CDR3 DNA sequence: TGTGCCACCAGCAGAGGGGGCTTGGTGAACACTGAAGCTTTCTTT. Its protein product is CATSRGGLVNTEAFF.

V gene TRBV5-4 combines with J gene TRBJ1-2; D might be TRBD1 (5 bases). The ends were cut back, 0 bases at V and 5 bases at J, with 14 bases in the middle. The CDR3 totals 15 residues. The V gene's germline CDR1 is SGHNT and CDR2 YYREEE (reference sequence). The DNA of the CDR3 is TGTGCCAGCAGCTTGGAGGGACTTGCGGAGTATGGCTACACCTTC. It is translated as CASSLEGLAEYGYTF.

The chain employs TRBV18 and TRBJ1-6; possible D gene TRBD1, 6 bases. CDR3 length: 15 amino acids. From germline, CDR1 is KGHSH and CDR2 LQKENI. Trimming took 5 bases from V and 8 from J, leaving 16 bases between them. The CDR3 DNA is TGTGCCAGCTCATCCACGGCAGGGGATGATTCACCCCTCCACTTT. Its translation is CASSSTAGDDSPLHF.

This chain links TRBV6-6 with TRBJ1-2; D gene uncertain. This CDR3 spans 14 amino acids. Germline V gene data show CDR1 as MNHNY and CDR2 as SVGAGI (reference sequence). The germline V and J ends were trimmed by 2 bases and 7 bases, with 14 bases remaining between them. CDR3 sequence reads: CASSYGEGNGGYTF. In DNA form, the CDR3 reads TGTGCCAGCAGTTACGGAGAGGGAAATGGTGGCTACACCTTC.

The chain employs TRBV19 and TRBJ1-5; maybe TRBD1 (5 bases). Germline CDR1 and CDR2: LNHDA and SQIVND (reference sequence). The CDR3 runs to 15 residues. With 5 bases removed from V and 4 bases from J, the gap between germline ends came to 15 bases. The CDR3: CASSPQTVENQPQHF. Here the CDR3 DNA reads TGTGCCAGTAGTCCCCAGACAGTCGAGAATCAGCCCCAGCATTTT.

The chain is built from TRBV28 and TRBJ2-6, with 8 bases lining up with TRBD1. V was clipped by 2 bases and J by 0 bases; unmatched bases: 6. There are 18 residues in the CDR3. Germline assignment: CDR1 MDHEN and CDR2 SYDVKM. In nucleotides, the CDR3 is TGTGCCAGCAGTTTACCGGGGACAGGCACCTCTGGGGCCAACGTCCTGACTTTC. It encodes CASSLPGTGTSGANVLTF.

The V and J genes are TRBV5-1 and TRBJ1-2; 8 positions match TRBD1. V lost 1 base and J lost 8; bases outside the gene matches: 4. This CDR3 is built from 13 residues. Germline CDR1 is SGHRS and CDR2 is YFSETQ. CDR3 bases: TGCGCCAGCAGCTTGACAGGGGGTTTAGGCTACACCTTC. It specifies CASSLTGGLGYTF.

This chain connects TRBV5-6 to TRBJ1-3; possibly TRBD1 for D (5 bases). CDR1 is SGHDT, CDR2 YYEEEE, per germline. This CDR3 region has 15 residues. V was pared by 1 base and J by 6 bases, with 14 bases between. The CDR3 nucleotides are TGTGCCAGCAGCTTGTCCGGAGGGGAATTAAACACCATATATTTT. This encodes CASSLSGGELNTIYF.

This chain joins TRBV27 and TRBJ1-6; 7 bases agree with TRBD1. The germline V gene encodes CDR1 MNHEY and CDR2 SMNVEV (reference sequence). The CDR3 extends over 13 amino acids. After removal of 5 bases from V and 10 bases from J, the junction contained 5 bases not matched to a gene. In nucleotides, the CDR3 is TGTGCCAGCAGTAAATACAGGGGCTCACCCCTCCACTTT. Translating gives CASSKYRGSPLHF.

In this sample, this clone turned up a few times. V usage is TRBV29-1 and J usage is TRBJ2-7, with 7 bases matching TRBD1. This CDR3 comprises 11 residues. Trimming cost V 5 bases and J 6 bases; bases outside gene matches: 4. CDR1 and CDR2 from the germline V gene are SQVTM and ANQGSEA. The CDR3 spells CSVMTGSEQYV. CDR3 DNA sequence: TGCAGCGTTATGACAGGGAGCGAGCAGTACGTC.

This clone was counted once. J is TRBJ1-6 and V is TRBV6-5; TRBD1 matches at 9 bases. The CDR3 spans 15 residues. The germline V gene has CDR1 MNHEY and CDR2 SVGAGI. Unmatched junction bases numbered 6, after V lost 5 bases and J lost 7 bases. The CDR3 loop is CASSPPTGGNSPLHF. The CDR3 nucleotides are TGTGCCAGCAGTCCCCCGACAGGGGGAAATTCACCCCTCCACTTT.

The chain has TRBV5-1 and TRBJ1-2; no firm D call. This CDR3 spans 14 amino acids. V was clipped by 0 bases and J by 6 bases, with 12 bases between them. The germline CDR1 and CDR2 sequences are SGHRS and YFSETQ. Here the CDR3 DNA reads TGCGCCAGCAGCTTGGCCCTGACGGAGGATGGCTACACCTTC. Its protein product is CASSLALTEDGYTF. Full variable domain (missing parts from reference TRBV5-1 and TRBJ1-2): KAGVTQTPRYLIKTRGQQVTLSCSPISGHRSVSWYQQTPGQGLQFLFEYFSETQRNKGNFPGRFSGRQFSNSRSEMNVSTLELGDSALYLCASSLALTEDGYTFGSGTRLTVV.

The rearrangement joins TRBV20-1 to TRBJ1-3; D is unclear. V was pared by 1 base and J by 8 bases, with 6 bases between. CDR1 is DFQATT, CDR2 SNEGSKA, per germline (reference sequence). The CDR3 has 11 amino acids. The chain's CDR3 is CSARVADTIYF. CDR3 nucleotide sequence: TGCAGTGCTAGAGTTGCGGACACCATATATTTT.

This clone was picked up one time. V usage is TRBV14 and J usage is TRBJ2-3; 8 positions agree with TRBD2. The germline V gene encodes CDR1 SGHDN and CDR2 FVKESK. This CDR3 has 18 residues. V shed 1 base and J 2 bases; nucleotides not matched to a gene: 11. CDR3 amino acids: CASSQGAVARGDTDTQYF. CDR3 in DNA: TGTGCCAGCAGCCAAGGAGCAGTCGCGCGGGGGGACACAGATACGCAGTATTTT. The full variable domain, with the rest looked up from reference TRBV14 and TRBJ2-3, is EAGVTQFPSHSVIEKGQTVTLRCDPISGHDNLYWYRRVMGKEIKFLLHFVKESKQDESGMPNNRFLAERTGGTYSTLKVQPAELEDSGVYFCASSQGAVARGDTDTQYFGPGTRLTVL.

The chain has TRBV7-8 and TRBJ2-2; TRBD1 is a possible D gene (6 bases). V was trimmed by 1 base and J by 0 bases, leaving 9 bases between them. Per germline, CDR1 SGHVS and CDR2 FQNEAQ. This CDR3 region has 16 residues. CDR3 in DNA: TGTGCCAGCAGCTTAGGAGGGGGTCCGAACACCGGGGAGCTGTTTTTT. Amino acid sequence: CASSLGGGPNTGELFF.

The V call is TRBV27, the J call TRBJ1-2, with 8 bases matching TRBD1. Germline loops: CDR1 MNHEY, CDR2 SMNVEV (reference sequence). This CDR3 region has 16 residues. The trim removed 6 bases at V and 2 bases at J, leaving 11 bases unmatched. The CDR3 region has the DNA TGTGCCAGCAGACCAGTGGACAGGGTAAAGAACTATGGCTACACCTTC. Translating gives CASRPVDRVKNYGYTF.